Below, 2 T cell receptor beta chains from the same sample are listed, as sequenced in a study of early T cells in non-severe SARS-CoV-2 infection. One entry per CDR3 protein results from TCRdb running MiXCR on the 5' RACE reads. The sample shows tens of thousands of distinct CDR3 sequences, 6% to 7% of them seen only once. Sequencing used whole blood, obtained at baseline. The receptors here all came from an adult who was a healthcare worker with PCR-confirmed SARS-CoV-2 infection or an uninfected control (not recorded which).

The chain joins TRBV19 to TRBJ2-5; the D is unclear. V gave up 8 bases and J gave up 2 bases, with 6 bases separating them. This CDR3 is built from 11 residues. The germline gives CDR1 LNHDA, CDR2 SQIVND (reference sequence). In DNA, the CDR3 is TGTGCCAGTGGGCTACAAGAGACCCAGTACTTC. It encodes CASGLQETQYF. The full variable domain, rest sourced from reference TRBV19 and TRBJ2-5, is DGGITQSPKYLFRKEGQNVTLSCEQNLNHDAMYWYRQDPGQGLRLIYYSQIVNDFQKGDIAEGYSVSREKKESFPLTVTSAQKNPTAFYLCASGLQETQYFGPGTRLLVL.

This clonotype was picked up a small number of times. The chain recombines TRBV6-5 with TRBJ2-5; the D is unclear. Germline CDR1 reads MNHEY; CDR2 reads SVGAGI. V was clipped by 5 bases and J by 2 bases, with 9 bases between them. The CDR3 length is 13 residues. Written as DNA, the CDR3 is TGTGCCAGCAGTGGCCTAGAACAAGAGACCCAGTACTTC. Translated: CASSGLEQETQYF.